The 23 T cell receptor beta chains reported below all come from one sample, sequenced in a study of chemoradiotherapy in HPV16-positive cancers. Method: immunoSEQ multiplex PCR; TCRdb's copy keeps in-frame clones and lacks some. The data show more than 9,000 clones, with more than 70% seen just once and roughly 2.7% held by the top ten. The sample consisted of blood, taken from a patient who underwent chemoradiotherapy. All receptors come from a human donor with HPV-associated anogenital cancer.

This CDR3 is CAISEEPGSYEQYF. The CDR3, as DNA: TGTGCCATCAGTGAGGAACCTGGCTCCTACGAGCAGTACTTC. The chain has TRBV10-3 and TRBJ2-7, with D unclear. There are 14 residues in the CDR3. Germline-derived CDR1 and CDR2 are ENHRY and SYGVKD. Trimming pared 2 bases from V and 0 bases from J, leaving 8 bases between.

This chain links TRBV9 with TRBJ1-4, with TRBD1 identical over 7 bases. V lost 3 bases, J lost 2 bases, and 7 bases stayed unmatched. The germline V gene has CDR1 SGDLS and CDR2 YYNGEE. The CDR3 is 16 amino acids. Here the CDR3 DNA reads TGTGCCAGCAGCGGGACAACAGGGGCCACTAATGAAAAACTGTTTTTT. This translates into CASSGTTGATNEKLFF.

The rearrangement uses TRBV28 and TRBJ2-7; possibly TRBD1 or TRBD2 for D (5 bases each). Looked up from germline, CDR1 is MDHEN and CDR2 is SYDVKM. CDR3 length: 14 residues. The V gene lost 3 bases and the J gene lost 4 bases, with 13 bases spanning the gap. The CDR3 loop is CASSFFGGTYEQYF. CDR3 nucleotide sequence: TGTGCCAGCAGTTTTTTTGGGGGAACTTACGAGCAGTACTTC.

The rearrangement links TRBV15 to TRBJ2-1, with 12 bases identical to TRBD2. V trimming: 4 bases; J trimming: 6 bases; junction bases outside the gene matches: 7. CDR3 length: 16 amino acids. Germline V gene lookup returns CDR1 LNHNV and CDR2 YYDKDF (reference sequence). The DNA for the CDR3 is TGTGCCACCAGCATCTTTTCTAGCGGGGGGGCCAATGAGCAGTTCTTC. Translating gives CATSIFSSGGANEQFF.

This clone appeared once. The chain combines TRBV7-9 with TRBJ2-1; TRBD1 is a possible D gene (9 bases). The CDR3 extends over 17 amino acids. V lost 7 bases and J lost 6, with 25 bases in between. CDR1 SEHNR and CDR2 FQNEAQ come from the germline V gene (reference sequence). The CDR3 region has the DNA TGTGCCAGCAACTCCCTCGGGGGGGACAGGGCTTTCAATGAGCAGTTCTTC. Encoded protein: CASNSLGGDRAFNEQFF. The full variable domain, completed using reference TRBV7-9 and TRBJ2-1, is DTGVSQNPRHKITKRGQNVTFRCDPISEHNRLYWYRQTLGQGPEFLTYFQNEAQLEKSRLLSDRFSAERPKGSFSTLEIQRTEQGDSAMYLCASNSLGGDRAFNEQFFGPGTRLTVL.

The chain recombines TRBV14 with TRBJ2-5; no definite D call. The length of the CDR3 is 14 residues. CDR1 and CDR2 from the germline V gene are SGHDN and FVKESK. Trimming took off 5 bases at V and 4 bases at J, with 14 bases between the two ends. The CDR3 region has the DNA TGTGCCAGCAGCAGGATCCTGGCCGGAGAGACCCAGTACTTC. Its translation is CASSRILAGETQYF.

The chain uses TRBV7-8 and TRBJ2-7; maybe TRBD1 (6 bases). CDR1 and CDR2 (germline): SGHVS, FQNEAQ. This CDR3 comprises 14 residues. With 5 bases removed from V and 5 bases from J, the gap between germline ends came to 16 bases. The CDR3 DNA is TGTGCCAGCAGCCCATCGACAGGTAGGGACGAGCAGTACTTC. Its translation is CASSPSTGRDEQYF.

CDR3 residues: CASSPGGQGSSYEQYF. The DNA for the CDR3 is TGTGCCAGCAGTCCGGGGGGGCAAGGTAGCTCCTACGAGCAGTACTTC. The chain employs TRBV27 and TRBJ2-7, with 8 bases that match TRBD2. Looked up from germline, CDR1 is MNHEY and CDR2 is SMNVEV (reference sequence). There are 16 residues in the CDR3. Trimming cost V 5 bases and J 0 bases; bases outside gene matches: 9.

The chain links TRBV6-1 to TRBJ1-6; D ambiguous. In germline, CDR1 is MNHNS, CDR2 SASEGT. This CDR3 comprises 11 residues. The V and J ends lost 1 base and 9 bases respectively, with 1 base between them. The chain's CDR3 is CASSEVSPLHF. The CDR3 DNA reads TGTGCCAGCAGTGAAGTTTCACCCCTCCACTTT.

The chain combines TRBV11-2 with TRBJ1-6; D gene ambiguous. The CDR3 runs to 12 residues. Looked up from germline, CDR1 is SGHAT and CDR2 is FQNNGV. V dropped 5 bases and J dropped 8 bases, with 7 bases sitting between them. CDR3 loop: CASSPRYSPLHF. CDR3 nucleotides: TGTGCCAGCAGCCCACGTTATTCACCCCTCCACTTT.

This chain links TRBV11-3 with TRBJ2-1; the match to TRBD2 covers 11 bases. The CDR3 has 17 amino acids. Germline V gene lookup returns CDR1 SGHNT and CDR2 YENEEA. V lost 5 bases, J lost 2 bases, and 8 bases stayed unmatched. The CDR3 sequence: CASSQEFSGGAYNEQFF. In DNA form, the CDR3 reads TGTGCCAGCAGCCAGGAGTTTAGCGGGGGGGCCTACAATGAGCAGTTCTTC. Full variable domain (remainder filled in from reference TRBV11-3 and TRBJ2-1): EAGVVQSPRYKIIEKKQPVAFWCNPISGHNTLYWYLQNLGQGPELLIRYENEEAVDDSQLPKDRFSAERLKGVDSTLKIQPAELGDSAVYLCASSQEFSGGAYNEQFFGPGTRLTVL.

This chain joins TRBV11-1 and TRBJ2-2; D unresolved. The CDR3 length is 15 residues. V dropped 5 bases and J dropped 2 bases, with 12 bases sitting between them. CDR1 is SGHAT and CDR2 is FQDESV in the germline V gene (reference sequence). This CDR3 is CASSEAGGNTGELFF. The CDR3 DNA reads TGTGCCAGCAGCGAGGCAGGCGGTAACACCGGGGAGCTGTTTTTT.

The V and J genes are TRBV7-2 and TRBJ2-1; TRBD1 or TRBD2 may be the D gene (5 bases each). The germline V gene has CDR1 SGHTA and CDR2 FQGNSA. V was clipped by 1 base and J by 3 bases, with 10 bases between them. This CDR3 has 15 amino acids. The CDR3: CASSLDRGLYNEQFF. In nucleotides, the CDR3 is TGTGCCAGCAGCTTAGACCGGGGCCTCTACAATGAGCAGTTCTTC.

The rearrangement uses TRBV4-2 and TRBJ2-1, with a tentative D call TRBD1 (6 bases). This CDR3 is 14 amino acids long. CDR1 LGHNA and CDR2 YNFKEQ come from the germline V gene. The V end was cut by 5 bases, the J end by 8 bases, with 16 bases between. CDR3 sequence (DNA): TGTGCCAGCAGCGAAAGCACAGGGCCGGATGAGCAGTTCTTC. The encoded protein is CASSESTGPDEQFF.

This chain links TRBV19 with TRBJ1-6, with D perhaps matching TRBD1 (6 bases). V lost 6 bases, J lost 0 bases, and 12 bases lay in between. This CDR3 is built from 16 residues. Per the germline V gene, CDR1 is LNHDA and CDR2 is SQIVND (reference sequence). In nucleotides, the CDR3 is TGTGCCAGTAGGACTACAGGGACCTCCTATAATTCACCCCTCCACTTT. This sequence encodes CASRTTGTSYNSPLHF.

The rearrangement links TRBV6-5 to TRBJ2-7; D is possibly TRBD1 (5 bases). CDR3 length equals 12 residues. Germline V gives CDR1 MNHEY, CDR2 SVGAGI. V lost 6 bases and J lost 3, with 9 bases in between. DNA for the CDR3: TGTGCCAGCAGAGAGACAGACTACGAGCAGTACTTC. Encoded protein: CASRETDYEQYF.

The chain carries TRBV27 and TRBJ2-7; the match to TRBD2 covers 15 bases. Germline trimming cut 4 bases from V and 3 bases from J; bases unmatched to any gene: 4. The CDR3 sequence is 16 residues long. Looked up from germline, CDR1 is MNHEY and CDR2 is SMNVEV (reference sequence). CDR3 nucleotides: TGTGCCAGCAGTTCCGGACTAGCGGGGGGGATCTACGAGCAGTACTTC. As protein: CASSSGLAGGIYEQYF.

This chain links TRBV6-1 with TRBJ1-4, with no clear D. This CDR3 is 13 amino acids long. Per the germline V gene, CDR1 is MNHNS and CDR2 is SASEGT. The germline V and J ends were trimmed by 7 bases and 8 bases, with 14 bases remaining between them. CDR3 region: CASIRNLGEKLFF. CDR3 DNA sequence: TGTGCCAGCATCAGGAACTTGGGGGAAAAACTGTTTTTT.

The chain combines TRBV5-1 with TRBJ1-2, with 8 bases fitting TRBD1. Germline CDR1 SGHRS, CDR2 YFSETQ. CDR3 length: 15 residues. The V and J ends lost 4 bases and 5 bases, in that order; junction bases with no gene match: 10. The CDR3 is CASSQGQVGDYGYTF. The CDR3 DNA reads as TGCGCCAGCAGCCAGGGACAGGTCGGGGATTATGGCTACACCTTC. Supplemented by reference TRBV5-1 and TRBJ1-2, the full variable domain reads KAGVTQTPRYLIKTRGQQVTLSCSPISGHRSVSWYQQTPGQGLQFLFEYFSETQRNKGNFPGRFSGRQFSNSRSEMNVSTLELGDSALYLCASSQGQVGDYGYTFGSGTRLTVV.

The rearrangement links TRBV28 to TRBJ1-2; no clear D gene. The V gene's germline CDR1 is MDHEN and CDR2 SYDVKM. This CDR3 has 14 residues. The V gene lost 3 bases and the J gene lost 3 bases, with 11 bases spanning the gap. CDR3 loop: CASSLVGTHYGYTF. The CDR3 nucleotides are TGTGCCAGCAGTTTGGTAGGAACGCACTATGGCTACACCTTC.

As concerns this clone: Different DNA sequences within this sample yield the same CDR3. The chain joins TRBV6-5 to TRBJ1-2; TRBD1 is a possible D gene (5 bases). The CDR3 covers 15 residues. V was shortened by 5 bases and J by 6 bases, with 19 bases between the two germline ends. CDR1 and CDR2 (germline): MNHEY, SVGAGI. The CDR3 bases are TGTGCCAGCAGTCCCATCGGCTGGCAGGGAAATGGCTACACCTTC. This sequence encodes CASSPIGWQGNGYTF.

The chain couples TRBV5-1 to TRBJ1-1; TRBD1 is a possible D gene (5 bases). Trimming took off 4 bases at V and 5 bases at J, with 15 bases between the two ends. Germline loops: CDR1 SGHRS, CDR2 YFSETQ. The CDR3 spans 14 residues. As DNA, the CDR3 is TGCGCCAGCAGCCTAAGCCAGGGCGGAACTGAAGCTTTCTTT. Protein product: CASSLSQGGTEAFF.

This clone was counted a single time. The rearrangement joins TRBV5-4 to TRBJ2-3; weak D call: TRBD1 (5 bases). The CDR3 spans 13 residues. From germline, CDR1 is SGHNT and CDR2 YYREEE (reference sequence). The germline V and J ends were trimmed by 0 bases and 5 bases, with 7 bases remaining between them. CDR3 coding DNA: TGTGCCAGCAGCTTGGCAGGGTTAGATACGCAGTATTTT. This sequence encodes CASSLAGLDTQYF.